This T cell receptor beta chain was obtained from a study of blood T cell repertoires in COVID-19. Study-level background: Acute and convalescent COVID-19 specimens originated in the United States, Italy and Spain. PBMCs, B-cell-depleted T cells, or T cells were the source of the cDNA or gDNA that made up the material.

In the authors' workflow: Estimates of nucleated cell counts were drawn from the amplification of reference gene primers. Clones were sequenced by immunoSEQ multiplex PCR, and TCRdb holds only the in-frame ones, with some missing. V, J and clone size are those of that table, while D and trimming were read from the DNA. The data show about 8,000 clones, about nine tenths seen once. CDR1 is MDHEN and CDR2 is SYDVKM in the germline V gene. The CDR3 consists of 15 residues. The V and J ends lost 6 bases and 1 base, in that order; junction bases with no gene match: 6. This clone occurred a few times. This clonotype originated in a woman in her forties or fifties with active COVID-19. Sequencing was carried out using peripheral blood. This chain uses TRBV28 with TRBJ1-3; 7 bases line up with TRBD1. CDR3 amino acids: CASRSAGGSGNTIYF. The DNA for the CDR3 is TGTGCCAGCAGGTCCGCAGGGGGTTCTGGAAACACCATATATTTT.